This T cell receptor (beta chain) was recovered during a study of identifying expanded T cells in peripheral blood. The length of the CDR3 is 14 residues. Germline lookup yields CDR1 PRHDT and CDR2 FYEKMQ (reference sequence). Trimming shortened V by 2 bases and J by 6 bases, and 14 bases separated the two germline ends. Assay: immunoSEQ multiplex PCR; the TCRdb copy retains only in-frame clones and omits some. The table lists 90,000 or so clones, more than 70% of them singletons. The receptor's source is a person aged 18 to 75 in good health. Source material: blood. The rearrangement uses TRBV13 and TRBJ2-7; maybe TRBD1 (7 bases). CDR3 residues: CASSLLGRGAEQYF. As DNA, the CDR3 is TGTGCCAGCAGCTTATTGGGCAGGGGGGCCGAGCAGTACTTC.